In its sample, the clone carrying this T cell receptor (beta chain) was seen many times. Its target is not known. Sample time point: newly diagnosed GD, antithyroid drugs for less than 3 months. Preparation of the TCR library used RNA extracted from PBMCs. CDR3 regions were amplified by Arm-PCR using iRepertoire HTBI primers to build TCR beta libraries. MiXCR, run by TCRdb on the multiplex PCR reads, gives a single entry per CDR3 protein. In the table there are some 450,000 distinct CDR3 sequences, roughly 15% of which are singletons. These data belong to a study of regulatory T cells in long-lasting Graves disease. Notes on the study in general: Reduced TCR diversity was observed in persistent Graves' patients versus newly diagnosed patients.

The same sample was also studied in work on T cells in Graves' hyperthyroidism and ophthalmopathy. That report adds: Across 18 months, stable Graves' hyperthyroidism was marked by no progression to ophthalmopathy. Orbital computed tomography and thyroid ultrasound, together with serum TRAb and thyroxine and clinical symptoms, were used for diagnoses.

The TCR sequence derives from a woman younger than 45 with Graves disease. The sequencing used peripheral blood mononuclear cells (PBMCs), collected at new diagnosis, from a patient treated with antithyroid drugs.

CDR3 protein: CASDRADYGYTF. In DNA form, the CDR3 reads TGTGCCAGTGACAGGGCCGACTATGGCTACACCTTC. The chain carries TRBV7-2 and TRBJ1-2; TRBD1 aligns across 7 bases. The germline V gene encodes CDR1 SGHTA and CDR2 FQGNSA. The length of the CDR3 is 12 residues. V lost 9 bases and J lost 3; bases outside the gene matches: 4.